A single sample is the source of the 8 T cell receptor beta chains below, sequenced in a study of shared T cell receptors in the human thymus. Assay: immunoSEQ multiplex PCR; the TCRdb copy retains only in-frame clones and omits some. The table has around 730,000 clones, 70% to 90% seen once. These data also featured in a second study, about human thymus T cells.

Sequenced material: thymocytes. The receptor set was obtained from a girl under three years old with a congenital heart defect.

This sequence joins TRBV10-3 and TRBJ2-1; TRBD2 agrees at 7 bases. Germline V lookup: CDR1 ENHRY, CDR2 SYGVKD. The CDR3 has 13 residues. V was clipped by 0 bases and J by 12 bases; unmatched bases: 5. The CDR3 here is CAISESEGRGQFF. The CDR3 DNA sequence: TGTGCCATCAGTGAGTCGGAGGGGAGGGGGCAGTTCTTC.

A note on this clone: Additional DNA sequences in this sample encode the identical CDR3. This chain links TRBV5-1 with TRBJ1-2; D is possibly TRBD1 (6 bases). CDR1 is SGHRS, CDR2 YFSETQ, per germline. The CDR3 totals 13 residues. V was pared by 0 bases and J by 8 bases, with 11 bases between. The CDR3 sequence: CASSLDREHGYTF. The CDR3 coding sequence is TGCGCCAGCAGCTTGGACAGGGAACACGGCTACACCTTC. Drawing the rest from reference TRBV5-1 and TRBJ1-2, the complete variable domain is KAGVTQTPRYLIKTRGQQVTLSCSPISGHRSVSWYQQTPGQGLQFLFEYFSETQRNKGNFPGRFSGRQFSNSRSEMNVSTLELGDSALYLCASSLDREHGYTFGSGTRLTVV.

A single count supports this clone. The chain has TRBV11-2 and TRBJ1-5; 7 nucleotides agree with TRBD1. Germline V gene data show CDR1 as SGHAT and CDR2 as FQNNGV. V trimming: 3 bases; J trimming: 8 bases; junction bases outside the gene matches: 19. The CDR3 has 18 amino acids. The CDR3, as DNA: TGTGCCAGCAGCTTCCCTCAGGGGGTATTCGTCGTTCCTAAGCCCCAGCATTTT. Its protein product is CASSFPQGVFVVPKPQHF.

V and J are TRBV5-4 and TRBJ2-3; TRBD2 might be the D (6 bases). The germline V and J ends were trimmed by 4 bases and 2 bases, with 14 bases remaining between them. The CDR3 is 15 amino acids. In germline, CDR1 is SGHNT, CDR2 YYREEE (reference sequence). The CDR3 DNA is TGTGCCAGCAGCAAGGGACTTTCAAACACAGATACGCAGTATTTT. It codes for CASSKGLSNTDTQYF.

This chain links TRBV5-4 with TRBJ2-3; 9 bases map to TRBD2. The length of the CDR3 is 17 residues. The germline V gene has CDR1 SGHNT and CDR2 YYREEE (reference sequence). Trimming cost V 0 bases and J 0 bases; bases outside gene matches: 5. Written as DNA, the CDR3 is TGTGCCAGCAGCTTGGGGCGGACTAGCGCAAGCACAGATACGCAGTATTTT. Protein sequence: CASSLGRTSASTDTQYF.

This chain joins TRBV29-1 and TRBJ2-1, with D possibly TRBD1 on 5 matching bases. The CDR3 has 12 residues. Germline V gene data show CDR1 as SQVTM and CDR2 as ANQGSEA. Trimming pared 5 bases from V and 6 bases from J, leaving 11 bases between. CDR3 sequence: CSVRQSGNEQFF. The CDR3 bases are TGCAGCGTTCGACAGTCCGGCAATGAGCAGTTCTTC.

The chain recombines TRBV7-9 with TRBJ2-4, with D tentatively TRBD2 (6 bases). Germline values: CDR1 SEHNR, CDR2 FQNEAQ (reference sequence). The CDR3 extends over 18 amino acids. Between the trimmed V and J ends, which lost 5 bases and 0 bases, there was a span of 20 bases. Here the CDR3 DNA reads TGTGCCAGCAGCCGTCTTGGAGGGGACGGGGTAGCCAAAAACATTCAGTACTTC. Translating it yields CASSRLGGDGVAKNIQYF.

The V gene is TRBV5-1, the J gene TRBJ2-3; D is possibly TRBD2 (6 bases). Trimming took off 9 bases at V and 1 base at J, with 15 bases between the two ends. Germline loops: CDR1 SGHRS, CDR2 YFSETQ. CDR3 size: 14 residues. CDR3 nucleotides: TGCGCCACCCGCCTGGGCGGGGGCACAGATACGCAGTATTTT. Amino acids: CATRLGGGTDTQYF.